This entry lists 19 T cell receptor beta chains sequenced from one sample in a study of blood T cell repertoires in COVID-19. Libraries were prepared by immunoSEQ multiplex PCR; TCRdb keeps only in-frame clonotypes and omits some of them. This sample yields around 160,000 clones, of which around 81% are seen a single time; 7% to 10% belongs to the top ten. Sequencing was done on a sample of peripheral blood. Source of these receptors: a human donor with acute or convalescent COVID-19. The donor label of this sample is uncertain.

The V gene is TRBV27, the J gene TRBJ1-2; TRBD1 matches 10 bases. Trimming took 6 bases from V and 8 from J; bases not matched to a gene: 12. Germline loops: CDR1 MNHEY, CDR2 SMNVEV (reference sequence). The CDR3 has 15 amino acids. The chain's CDR3 is CASRGDRGPIGGYTF. The CDR3 DNA is TGTGCCAGCAGGGGGGACAGGGGCCCAATAGGGGGCTACACCTTC.

This chain uses TRBV9 with TRBJ1-1; D call uncertain. Germline V gene lookup returns CDR1 SGDLS and CDR2 YYNGEE. The germline V and J ends were trimmed by 0 bases and 3 bases, with 6 bases remaining between them. CDR3 length: 13 residues. The CDR3: CASSVDMDTEAFF. The CDR3 DNA reads TGTGCCAGCAGCGTAGACATGGACACTGAAGCTTTCTTT.

The chain joins TRBV6-4 to TRBJ2-2; D remains ambiguous. Trimming pared 5 bases from V and 4 bases from J, leaving 8 bases between. Germline-derived CDR1 and CDR2 are MRHNA and SNTAGT. The CDR3 runs to 13 residues. CDR3 region: CASSLLLTGELFF. The CDR3 DNA follows: TGTGCCAGCAGTTTACTTCTCACCGGGGAGCTGTTTTTT.

The rearrangement links TRBV2 to TRBJ2-6; D is undetermined. The CDR3 has 16 amino acids. Germline-derived CDR1 and CDR2 are SNHLY and FYNNEI. V was shortened by 2 bases and J by 0 bases, with 8 bases between the two germline ends. CDR3 sequence (DNA): TGTGCCAGCAGTGAACTAATCCTCTCTGGGGCCAACGTCCTGACTTTC. Translated, it gives CASSELILSGANVLTF.

The genes are TRBV6-5 and TRBJ1-2; possible D gene TRBD1, 5 bases. Germline V gives CDR1 MNHEY, CDR2 SVGAGI. V lost 6 bases, J lost 6 bases, and 20 bases lay in between. The CDR3 contains 15 residues. The chain's CDR3 is CASSPSGLMGHGYTF. In DNA form, the CDR3 reads TGTGCCAGCAGCCCCTCGGGACTGATGGGCCATGGCTACACCTTC.

This clone occurred once. The V gene is TRBV15, the J gene TRBJ1-5, with a weak D call TRBD1 (6 bases). Germline V gene sequence: CDR1 LNHNV, CDR2 YYDKDF (reference sequence). The CDR3 runs 15 residues. V gave up 5 bases and J gave up 5 bases, with 16 bases separating them. The CDR3 loop is CATSGGGLNYQPQHF. Written as DNA, the CDR3 is TGTGCCACCAGCGGTGGGGGCCTTAATTATCAGCCCCAGCATTTT.

CDR3 coding DNA: TGTGCCAGCAGCCTAACAGGGGGCCATGGCTACACCTTC. Translating gives CASSLTGGHGYTF. The chain couples TRBV27 to TRBJ1-2; TRBD1 aligns across 9 bases. Germline lookup yields CDR1 MNHEY and CDR2 SMNVEV (reference sequence). Trimming removed 6 bases from V and 6 bases from J; junction bases left unmatched: 5. The CDR3 contains 13 residues.

This clone was seen many times. The V and J genes are TRBV9 and TRBJ2-2; TRBD2 aligns across 7 bases. Germline V gene lookup returns CDR1 SGDLS and CDR2 YYNGEE. Unmatched junction bases numbered 5, after V lost 3 bases and J lost 6 bases. The CDR3 contains 14 residues. CDR3 DNA sequence: TGTGCCAGCAGCGGACTAGCAAGCGCCGGGGAGCTGTTTTTT. As protein: CASSGLASAGELFF. Drawing the rest from reference TRBV9 and TRBJ2-2, the complete variable domain is DSGVTQTPKHLITATGQRVTLRCSPRSGDLSVYWYQQSLDQGLQFLIQYYNGEERAKGNILERFSAQQFPDLHSELNLSSLELGDSALYFCASSGLASAGELFFGEGSRLTVL.

The chain combines TRBV30 with TRBJ1-3; the match to TRBD1 covers 11 bases. The CDR3 runs 15 residues. Losses at the gene ends were 2 bases for V and 5 bases for J; bases not matched to a gene: 5. The germline gives CDR1 GTSNPN, CDR2 SVGIG (reference sequence). Written as DNA, the CDR3 is TGTGCCTGGAGTTCCGGACAGGGGGCCAGAAACACCATATATTTT. Translation: CAWSSGQGARNTIYF.

The chain couples TRBV7-9 to TRBJ1-2; 10 nucleotides match TRBD1. The CDR3 sequence is 14 residues long. CDR1 is SEHNR and CDR2 is FQNEAQ in the germline V gene (reference sequence). The J segment lost 5 bases and the V segment lost 4 bases, leaving 4 bases of the junction unmatched. CDR3 sequence reads: CASSSRTGGYGYTF. Here the CDR3 DNA reads TGTGCCAGCAGCTCGAGGACAGGGGGATATGGCTACACCTTC.

The rearrangement links TRBV11-1 to TRBJ1-6, with D possibly TRBD1 on 6 matching bases. Looked up from germline, CDR1 is SGHAT and CDR2 is FQDESV (reference sequence). The CDR3 length is 14 residues. Trimming took 3 bases from V and 4 from J, leaving 7 bases between them. The CDR3 sequence: CASSLGQYNSPLHF. In DNA form, the CDR3 reads TGTGCCAGCAGCTTGGGACAATATAATTCACCCCTCCACTTT.

The chain carries TRBV6-5 and TRBJ2-2; 7 bases are a match to TRBD1. The V segment lost 7 bases and the J segment 0 bases; nucleotides outside the gene matches: 2. The length of the CDR3 is 14 residues. CDR1 and CDR2 from the germline V gene are MNHEY and SVGAGI. The CDR3 loop is CASKGGSNTGELFF. The CDR3 DNA reads TGTGCCAGCAAAGGGGGCTCGAACACCGGGGAGCTGTTTTTT.

As regards this clone: This same CDR3 is encoded by further DNA sequences in the sample. The chain employs TRBV6-1 and TRBJ1-1; no clear D gene. This CDR3 has 13 residues. With 1 base removed from V and 5 bases from J, the gap between germline ends came to 8 bases. The germline CDR1 and CDR2 sequences are MNHNS and SASEGT. CDR3 amino acids: CASSEGGRTEAFF. For the CDR3, the DNA is TGTGCCAGCAGTGAAGGCGGGAGGACTGAAGCTTTCTTT.

The chain joins TRBV19 to TRBJ1-5; perhaps TRBD1 as D (6 bases). The CDR3 loop spans 16 amino acids. V dropped 10 bases and J dropped 2 bases, with 21 bases sitting between them. Germline lookup yields CDR1 LNHDA and CDR2 SQIVND (reference sequence). CDR3 in DNA: TGTGCCACTAGCCGAGGGGGGGGGAGAGGCAATCAGCCCCAGCATTTT. Translated: CATSRGGGRGNQPQHF. Full variable domain (outside the CDR3, taken from reference TRBV19 and TRBJ1-5): DGGITQSPKYLFRKEGQNVTLSCEQNLNHDAMYWYRQDPGQGLRLIYYSQIVNDFQKGDIAEGYSVSREKKESFPLTVTSAQKNPTAFYLCATSRGGGRGNQPQHFGDGTRLSIL.

The genes are TRBV30 and TRBJ2-3; 8 bases line up with TRBD2. V shed 4 bases, J shed 0 bases, and the junction held 9 bases outside the gene matches. This CDR3 spans 16 amino acids. CDR1 is GTSNPN and CDR2 is SVGIG in the germline V gene (reference sequence). CDR3 in DNA: TGTGCCTGGAATAGAGGAGCGGGGGTTAGCACAGATACGCAGTATTTT. This sequence encodes CAWNRGAGVSTDTQYF.

The chain's CDR3 is CASSQDARARGGYTF. Here the CDR3 DNA reads TGTGCCAGCAGCCAAGACGCTCGGGCCAGGGGTGGCTACACCTTC. The chain couples TRBV3-1 (or the pseudogene TRBV3-2) to TRBJ1-2, with a weak D call TRBD1 (6 bases). With 0 bases removed from V and 7 bases from J, the gap between germline ends came to 15 bases. This CDR3 contains 15 residues. Germline V gives CDR1 LGHDT, CDR2 YNNKEL (reference sequence).

Many counts were recorded for this clone. The rearrangement links TRBV18 to TRBJ2-6; D is ambiguous. The CDR3 covers 17 residues. V was clipped by 6 bases and J by 0 bases, with 15 bases between them. The germline V gene encodes CDR1 KGHSH and CDR2 LQKENI. For the CDR3, the DNA is TGTGCCAGCTCGAAACCACAGCATAGCTCTGGGGCCAACGTCCTGACTTTC. Translation gives CASSKPQHSSGANVLTF.

The chain carries TRBV5-1 and TRBJ2-2, with 9 bases matching TRBD1. J gave up 4 bases and V 4 bases, and 8 bases lay outside the gene matches. The CDR3 runs to 16 residues. Germline V gene data show CDR1 as SGHRS and CDR2 as YFSETQ. For the CDR3, the DNA is TGCGCCAGCAGCCCGCTCACAGGGGGCTCCACCGGGGAGCTGTTTTTT. It translates to CASSPLTGGSTGELFF.

The chain has TRBV6-5 and TRBJ1-1, with D tentatively TRBD1 (5 bases). Germline V gives CDR1 MNHEY, CDR2 SVGAGI. This CDR3 has 15 amino acids. The V gene lost 2 bases and the J gene lost 5 bases, with 15 bases spanning the gap. The CDR3 coding sequence is TGTGCCAGCAGTTACGACGACGGGGGTGGGACTGAAGCTTTCTTT. Translating gives CASSYDDGGGTEAFF.